This T cell receptor (beta chain) was identified in a study of T-cell reconstitution after alpha-beta-depleted transplantation in children. This clonotype was counted between two and nine times. V lost 0 bases, J lost 5 bases, and 4 bases stayed unmatched. CDR1 SGHDT and CDR2 YYEEEE come from the germline V gene. The CDR3 has 14 residues. TCRbeta library preparation incorporated unique molecular identifiers. TCRdb re-analysed the PCR reads in MiXCR, keeping a single row per CDR3 protein. The sample lists about 540,000 distinct CDR3 sequences, approximately 20% occurring once. The TCR sequence derives from a human donor who donated a stem cell graft to a child with acute lymphoblastic leukemia. The sequencing here drew on PBMCs from the stem cell graft donor, taken from the stem cell graft. V usage is TRBV5-6 and J usage is TRBJ2-5; TRBD2 aligns across 7 bases. Written as DNA, the CDR3 is TGTGCCAGCAGCTTGGTCCGGGGAGGGGAGACCCAGTACTTC. This codes for CASSLVRGGETQYF.